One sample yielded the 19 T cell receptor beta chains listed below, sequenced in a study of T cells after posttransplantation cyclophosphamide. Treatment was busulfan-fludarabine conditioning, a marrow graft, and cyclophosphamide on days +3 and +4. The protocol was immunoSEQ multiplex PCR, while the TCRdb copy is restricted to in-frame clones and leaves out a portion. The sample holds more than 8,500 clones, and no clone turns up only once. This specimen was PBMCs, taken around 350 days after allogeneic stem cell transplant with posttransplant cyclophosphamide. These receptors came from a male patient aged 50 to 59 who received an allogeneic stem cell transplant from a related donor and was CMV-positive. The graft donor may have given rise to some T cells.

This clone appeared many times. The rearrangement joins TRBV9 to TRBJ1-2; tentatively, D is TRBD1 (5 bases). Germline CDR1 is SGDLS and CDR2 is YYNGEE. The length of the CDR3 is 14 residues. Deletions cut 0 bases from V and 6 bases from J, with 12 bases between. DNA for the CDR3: TGTGCCAGCAGCGTAGGGACAACCCTAGATGGCTACACCTTC. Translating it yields CASSVGTTLDGYTF.

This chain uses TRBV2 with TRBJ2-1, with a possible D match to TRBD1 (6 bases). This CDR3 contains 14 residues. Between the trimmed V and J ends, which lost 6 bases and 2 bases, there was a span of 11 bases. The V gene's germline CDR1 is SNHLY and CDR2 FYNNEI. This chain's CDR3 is CASRGTPAYNEQFF. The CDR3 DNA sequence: TGTGCCAGCAGGGGGACACCCGCCTACAATGAGCAGTTCTTC.

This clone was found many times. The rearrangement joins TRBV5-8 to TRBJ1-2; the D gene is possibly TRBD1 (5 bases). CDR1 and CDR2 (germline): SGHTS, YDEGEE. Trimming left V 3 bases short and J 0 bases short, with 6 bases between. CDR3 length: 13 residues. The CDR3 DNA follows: TGTGCCAGCAGCTGGACACCTAACTATGGCTACACCTTC. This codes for CASSWTPNYGYTF.

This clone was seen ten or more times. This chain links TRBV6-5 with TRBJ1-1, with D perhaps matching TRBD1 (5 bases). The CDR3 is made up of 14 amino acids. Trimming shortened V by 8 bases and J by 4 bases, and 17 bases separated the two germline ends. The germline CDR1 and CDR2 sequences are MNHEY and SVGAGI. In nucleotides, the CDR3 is TGTGCCAGCCTAATATCGTGGGGGGGCACTGAAGCTTTCTTT. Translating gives CASLISWGGTEAFF.

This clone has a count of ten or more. The CDR3: CASSPLGDRRQPQHF. The CDR3 bases are TGTGCCAGCTCACCACTCGGGGACAGGAGACAGCCCCAGCATTTT. V is TRBV18 and J is TRBJ1-5; 8 bases map to TRBD1. CDR3 size: 15 residues. Trimming cost V 1 base and J 7 bases; bases outside gene matches: 6. CDR1 is KGHSH and CDR2 is LQKENI in the germline V gene.

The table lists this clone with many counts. Here the CDR3 DNA reads TGCAGCGTTGAAAGGGGGAGGGCAGGGAATGAGCAGTTCTTC. As protein: CSVERGRAGNEQFF. The chain links TRBV29-1 to TRBJ2-1, with D perhaps matching TRBD2 (7 bases). V lost 2 bases and J 7 bases, leaving 15 bases between the germline ends. Per germline, CDR1 SQVTM and CDR2 ANQGSEA. The CDR3 has 14 amino acids.

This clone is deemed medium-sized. The CDR3 nucleotides read TGTGCCAGCAGTTCCCCGAGGGAGGGGGAAAAACTGTTTTTT. Its protein product is CASSSPREGEKLFF. This chain links TRBV6-1 with TRBJ1-4; D may be TRBD1 (5 bases). This CDR3 has 14 amino acids. Trimming took off 5 bases at V and 8 bases at J, with 15 bases between the two ends. Per germline, CDR1 MNHNS and CDR2 SASEGT.

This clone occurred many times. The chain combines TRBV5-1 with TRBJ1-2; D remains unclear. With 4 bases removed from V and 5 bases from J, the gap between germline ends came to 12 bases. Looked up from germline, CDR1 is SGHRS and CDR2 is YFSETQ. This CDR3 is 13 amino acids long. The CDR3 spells CASSPEAQYGYTF. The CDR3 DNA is TGCGCCAGCAGCCCGGAAGCACAGTATGGCTACACCTTC.

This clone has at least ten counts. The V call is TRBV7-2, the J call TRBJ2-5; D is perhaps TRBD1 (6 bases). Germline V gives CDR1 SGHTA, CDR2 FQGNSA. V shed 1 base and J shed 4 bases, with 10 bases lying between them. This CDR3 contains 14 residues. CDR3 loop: CASSLVGAAETQYF. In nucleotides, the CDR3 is TGTGCCAGCAGCTTAGTGGGGGCGGCAGAGACCCAGTACTTC.

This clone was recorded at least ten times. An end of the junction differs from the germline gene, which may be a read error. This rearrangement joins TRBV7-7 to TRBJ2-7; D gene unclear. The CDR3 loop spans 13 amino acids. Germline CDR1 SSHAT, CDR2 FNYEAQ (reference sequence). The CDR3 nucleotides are TGTGCTAGCAGCTTAAGTGGCGGTTACGAGCAGTACTTC. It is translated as CASSLSGGYEQYF.

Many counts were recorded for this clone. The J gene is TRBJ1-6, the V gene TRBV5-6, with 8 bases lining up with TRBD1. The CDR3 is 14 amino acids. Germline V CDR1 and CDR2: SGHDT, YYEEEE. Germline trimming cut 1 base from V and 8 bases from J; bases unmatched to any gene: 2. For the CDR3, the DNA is TGTGCCAGCAGCTTGTACAGGGGGGATTCACCCCTCCACTTT. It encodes CASSLYRGDSPLHF.

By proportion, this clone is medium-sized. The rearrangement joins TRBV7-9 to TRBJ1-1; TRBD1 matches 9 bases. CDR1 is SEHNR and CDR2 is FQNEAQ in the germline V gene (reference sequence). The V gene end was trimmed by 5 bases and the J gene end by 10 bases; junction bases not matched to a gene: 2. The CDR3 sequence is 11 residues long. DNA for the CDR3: TGTGCCAGCAGCCCGGGACAGGGAGCTTTCTTT. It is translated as CASSPGQGAFF.

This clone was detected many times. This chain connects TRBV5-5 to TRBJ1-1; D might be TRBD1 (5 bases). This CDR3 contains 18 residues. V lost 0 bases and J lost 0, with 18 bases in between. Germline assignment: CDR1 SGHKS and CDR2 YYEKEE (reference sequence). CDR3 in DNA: TGTGCCAGCAGCTTGGTTGGGTTTACCCCAGGGATGAACACTGAAGCTTTCTTT. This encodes CASSLVGFTPGMNTEAFF.

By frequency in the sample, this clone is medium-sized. DNA of the CDR3: TGTGCCAGCAGCTTTACAGGGATGGAAAAACTGTTTTTT. It yields the protein CASSFTGMEKLFF. The chain uses TRBV7-9 and TRBJ1-4; possible D gene TRBD1, 6 bases. The germline gives CDR1 SEHNR, CDR2 FQNEAQ (reference sequence). The V end was cut by 3 bases, the J end by 8 bases, with 10 bases between. This CDR3 region has 13 residues.

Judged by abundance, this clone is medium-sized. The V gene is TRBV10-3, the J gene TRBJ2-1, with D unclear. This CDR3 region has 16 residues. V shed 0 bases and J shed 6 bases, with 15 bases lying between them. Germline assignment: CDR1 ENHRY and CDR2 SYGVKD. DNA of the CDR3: TGTGCCATCAGTGAGTCGATTGCGGCAAAAAGCAATGAGCAGTTCTTC. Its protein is CAISESIAAKSNEQFF.

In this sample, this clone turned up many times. As DNA, the CDR3 is TGTGCCAGCAGCGTGATCGACTTCGGGGCAGATACGCAGTATTTT. Translation gives CASSVIDFGADTQYF. The chain couples TRBV9 to TRBJ2-3; maybe TRBD2 (5 bases). The V gene lost 2 bases and the J gene lost 4 bases, with 14 bases spanning the gap. The CDR3 is 15 amino acids. CDR1 is SGDLS, CDR2 YYNGEE, per germline.

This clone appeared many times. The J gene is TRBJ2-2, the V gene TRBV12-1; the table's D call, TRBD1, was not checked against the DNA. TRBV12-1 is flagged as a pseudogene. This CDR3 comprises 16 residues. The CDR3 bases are TGTGCCAGCAGCTCCCTGGGCACCCCGAACACCGGGGAGCTGTTTTTT. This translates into CASSSLGTPNTGELFF.

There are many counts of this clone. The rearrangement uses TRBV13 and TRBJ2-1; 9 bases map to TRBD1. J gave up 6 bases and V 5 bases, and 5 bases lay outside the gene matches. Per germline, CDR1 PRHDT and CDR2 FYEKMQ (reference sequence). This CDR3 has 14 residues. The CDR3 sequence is CASSGTGSGNEQFF. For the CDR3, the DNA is TGTGCCAGCAGCGGGACAGGGAGCGGCAATGAGCAGTTCTTC.

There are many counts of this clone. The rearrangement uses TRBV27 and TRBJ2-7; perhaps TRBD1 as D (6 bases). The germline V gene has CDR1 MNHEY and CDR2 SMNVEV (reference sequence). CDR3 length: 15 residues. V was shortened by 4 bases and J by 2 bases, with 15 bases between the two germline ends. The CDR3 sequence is CASSSIRGPTYEQYF. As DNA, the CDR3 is TGTGCCAGCAGTTCTATCAGGGGCCCTACCTACGAGCAGTACTTC.